This TCR beta chain emerged from a study of blood T cells in healthy people across ages. In the study overall: Per two T cells, template switching captured roughly one barcoded beta molecule. Study results and limitations: The CMV status of each donor remained undetermined, and this could have confounded shifts in expanded clonotypes. Versus aged donors, long-lived donors had higher diversity and more naive CD4+ cells. A strong correlation was found between TCR beta diversity and the percentage of naive T cells.

Germline loops: CDR1 DFQATT, CDR2 SNEGSKA (reference sequence). This CDR3 is built from 17 residues. Trimming removed 3 bases from V and 7 bases from J; junction bases left unmatched: 21. In regard to this clonotype: Its antigen remains unidentified.

Together with a sample-barcoded 5' primer, a J-beta primer mix was included in a second PCR lasting about 7 to 12 cycles. In TCRdb, the 5' RACE reads were re-called with MiXCR into one record per CDR3 protein. The sample holds 1.4 million to 1.5 million distinct CDR3 sequences, 35% to 45% seen once. This TCR was recovered from a woman aged 18-29 years in good health. The sequenced material came from blood. The chain is built from TRBV20-1 and TRBJ2-7; 7 bases match TRBD1. The CDR3 region has the DNA TGCAGTGCTAGTCAGTTCCCAGAGGGGACAGTCGTCAGGGAGCAGTACTTC. Its translation: CSASQFPEGTVVREQYF.